This T cell receptor (beta chain) appears in the sequencing data of a study of cytomegalovirus exposure and HLA in healthy donors. Concerning this clone itself: Its target is not known.

Both 60 Vbeta primers and 13 Jbeta primers went into the PCR. Assay: immunoSEQ multiplex PCR; the TCRdb copy retains only in-frame clones and omits some. The repertoire includes 150,000 to 200,000 clones, about 80% of them detected once, and 6.5% to 8.5% sits in the top ten. The study, taken as a whole, reports: Roughly uniform depth of sequencing across donors was assumed in presence/absence analyses. By a later analysis, the bulk of CMV-associated TCR beta chains appeared HLA-restricted. Later genetic work tied a missense DCLRE1C variant to beta-chain V and J trimming.

Per germline, CDR1 SNHLY and CDR2 FYNNEI. This CDR3 is 15 amino acids long. Losses at the gene ends were 4 bases for V and 4 bases for J; bases not matched to a gene: 8. The chain uses TRBV2 and TRBJ2-5; TRBD2 aligns across 8 bases. The receptor's source is a man aged 25-40 years in good health and CMV-seropositive. Sequencing was performed on PBMCs. The CDR3 spells CASSGERERVETQYF. The CDR3, as DNA: TGTGCCAGCAGTGGGGAGCGGGAGCGGGTAGAGACCCAGTACTTC.